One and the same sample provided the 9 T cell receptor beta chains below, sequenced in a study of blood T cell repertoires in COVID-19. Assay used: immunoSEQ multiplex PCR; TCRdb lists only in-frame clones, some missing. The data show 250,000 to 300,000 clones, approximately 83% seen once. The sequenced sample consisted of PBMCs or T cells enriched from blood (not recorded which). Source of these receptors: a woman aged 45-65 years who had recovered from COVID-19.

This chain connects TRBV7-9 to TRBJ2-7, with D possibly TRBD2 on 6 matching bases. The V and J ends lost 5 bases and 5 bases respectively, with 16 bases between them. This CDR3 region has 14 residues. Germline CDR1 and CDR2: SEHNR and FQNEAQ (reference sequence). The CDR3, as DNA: TGTGCCAGCAGCCTAGGGACTGGGGAGGACGAGCAGTACTTC. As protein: CASSLGTGEDEQYF.

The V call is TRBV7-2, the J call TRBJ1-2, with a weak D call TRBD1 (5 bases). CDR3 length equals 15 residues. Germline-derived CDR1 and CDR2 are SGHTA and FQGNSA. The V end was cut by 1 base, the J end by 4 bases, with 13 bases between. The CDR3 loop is CASSLVAGRGYGYTF. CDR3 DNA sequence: TGTGCCAGCAGCTTAGTTGCTGGGAGGGGCTATGGCTACACCTTC.

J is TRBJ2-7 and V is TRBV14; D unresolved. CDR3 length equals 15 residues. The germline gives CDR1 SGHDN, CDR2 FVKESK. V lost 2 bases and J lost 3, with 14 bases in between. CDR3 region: CASSQLKEADYEQYF. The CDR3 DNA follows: TGTGCCAGCAGCCAACTAAAAGAGGCCGACTACGAGCAGTACTTC.

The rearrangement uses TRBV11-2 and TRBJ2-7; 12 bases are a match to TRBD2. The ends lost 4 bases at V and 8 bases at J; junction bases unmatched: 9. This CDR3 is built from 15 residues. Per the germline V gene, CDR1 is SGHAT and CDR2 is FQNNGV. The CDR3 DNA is TGTGCCAGCAGCTCCAGACTAGCGGGAGTATCCCAGCAGTACTTC. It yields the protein CASSSRLAGVSQQYF. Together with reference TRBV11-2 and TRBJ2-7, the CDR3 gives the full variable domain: EAGVAQSPRYKIIEKRQSVAFWCNPISGHATLYWYQQILGQGPKLLIQFQNNGVVDDSQLPKDRFSAERLKGVDSTLKIQPAKLEDSAVYLCASSSRLAGVSQQYFGPGTRLTVT.

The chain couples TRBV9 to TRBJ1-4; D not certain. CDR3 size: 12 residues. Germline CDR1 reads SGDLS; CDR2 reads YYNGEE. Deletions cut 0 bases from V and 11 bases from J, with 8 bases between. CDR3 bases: TGTGCCAGCAGCGTAGGTTCCGTTAAACTGTTTTTT. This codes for CASSVGSVKLFF.

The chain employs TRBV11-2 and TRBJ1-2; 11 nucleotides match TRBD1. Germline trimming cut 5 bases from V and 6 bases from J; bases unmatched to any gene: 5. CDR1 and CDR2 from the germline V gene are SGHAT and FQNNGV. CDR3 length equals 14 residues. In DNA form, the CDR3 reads TGTGCCAGCAGCGCGTCGGGACAGGGGGATGGCTACACCTTC. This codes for CASSASGQGDGYTF.

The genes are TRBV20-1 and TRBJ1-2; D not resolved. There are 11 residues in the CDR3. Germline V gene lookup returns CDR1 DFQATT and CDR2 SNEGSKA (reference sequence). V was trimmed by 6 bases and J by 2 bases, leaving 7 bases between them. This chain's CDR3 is CSAELNYGYTF. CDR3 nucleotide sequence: TGCAGTGCCGAACTAAACTATGGCTACACCTTC.

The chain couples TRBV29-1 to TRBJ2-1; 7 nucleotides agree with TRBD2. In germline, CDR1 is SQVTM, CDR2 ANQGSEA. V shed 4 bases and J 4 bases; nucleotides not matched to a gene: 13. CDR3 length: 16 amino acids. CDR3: CSVVSVAGVIYNEQFF. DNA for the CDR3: TGCAGCGTTGTATCGGTGGCGGGGGTGATTTACAATGAGCAGTTCTTC.

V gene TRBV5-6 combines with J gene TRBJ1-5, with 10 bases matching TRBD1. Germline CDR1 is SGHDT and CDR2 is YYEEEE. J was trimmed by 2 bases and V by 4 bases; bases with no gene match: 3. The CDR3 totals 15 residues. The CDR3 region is CASSGTGVGNQPQHF. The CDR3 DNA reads TGTGCCAGCAGCGGGACAGGGGTGGGCAATCAGCCCCAGCATTTT. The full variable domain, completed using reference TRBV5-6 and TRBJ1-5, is DAGVTQSPTHLIKTRGQQVTLRCSPKSGHDTVSWYQQALGQGPQFIFQYYEEEERQRGNFPDRFSGHQFPNYSSELNVNALLLGDSALYLCASSGTGVGNQPQHFGDGTRLSIL.